One sample yielded the 17 T cell receptor beta chains listed below, sequenced in a study of neurological immune-mediated disorders. Via MiXCR, TCRdb re-called the 5' RACE reads, giving one row per CDR3 protein. Of 45,000 to 55,000 distinct CDR3 sequences listed, around 4% are singletons. Sequenced material: PBMCs. The receptors originated from a man aged 55-75 years with multiple sclerosis.

This clonotype appeared many times. J is TRBJ2-5 and V is TRBV6-5; D remains unclear. Germline V gives CDR1 MNHEY, CDR2 SVGAGI. There are 11 residues in the CDR3. V was trimmed by 7 bases and J by 8 bases, leaving 11 bases between them. The CDR3 region is CASISGPTQYF. DNA for the CDR3: TGTGCCAGCATATCAGGCCCTACCCAGTACTTC.

This clonotype was observed many times. The chain combines TRBV6-1 with TRBJ2-7, with TRBD2 identical over 11 bases. CDR1 MNHNS and CDR2 SASEGT come from the germline V gene. V trimming: 2 bases; J trimming: 2 bases; junction bases outside the gene matches: 2. The CDR3 length is 15 residues. CDR3 DNA: TGTGCCAGCAGTGAATTTAGCGGGGGGGCCTACGAGCAGTACTTC. Translation: CASSEFSGGAYEQYF.

This clonotype occurred many times. The V and J genes are TRBV20-1 and TRBJ2-1, with D uncertain. CDR3 length equals 14 residues. The V gene lost 4 bases and the J gene lost 0 bases, with 10 bases spanning the gap. Germline V gene sequence: CDR1 DFQATT, CDR2 SNEGSKA (reference sequence). Here the CDR3 DNA reads TGCAGTGCTACCGATTTGAGCTCCTACAATGAGCAGTTCTTC. Its translation is CSATDLSSYNEQFF.

This clonotype was found many times. The chain has TRBV27 and TRBJ1-2, with D perhaps TRBD1 (5 bases). Germline loops: CDR1 MNHEY, CDR2 SMNVEV (reference sequence). The CDR3 is 13 residues long. Trimming cost V 6 bases and J 8 bases, with 16 bases left between them. The CDR3 DNA follows: TGTGCCAGCAGCCAGATGGGGGAGCCCGGCTACACCTTC. Translation: CASSQMGEPGYTF.

This clonotype has more than one count but fewer than ten. The chain recombines TRBV20-1 with TRBJ2-7; possible D gene TRBD1, 5 bases. CDR3 length: 13 amino acids. Germline V lookup: CDR1 DFQATT, CDR2 SNEGSKA (reference sequence). The V end was cut by 6 bases, the J end by 6 bases, with 18 bases between. Here the CDR3 DNA reads TGCAGTGCCGCCCACCTAGGTCAGGGCGAGCAGTACTTC. This encodes CSAAHLGQGEQYF.

This clonotype was counted ten times or more. The chain combines TRBV29-1 with TRBJ2-3; the D call may be TRBD1 or TRBD2 (5 bases each). Per the germline V gene, CDR1 is SQVTM and CDR2 is ANQGSEA. V was pared by 7 bases and J by 5 bases, with 22 bases between. The CDR3 runs to 15 residues. The CDR3 region has the DNA TGCAGCGCCCGGACGCTCTCGGGACCGGGAGATACGCAGTATTTT. Translation gives CSARTLSGPGDTQYF.

This clonotype was observed at least ten times. V usage is TRBV15 and J usage is TRBJ1-5, with D tentatively TRBD1 (5 bases). The V end was cut by 0 bases, the J end by 2 bases, with 8 bases between. This CDR3 has 15 residues. Germline lookup yields CDR1 LNHNV and CDR2 YYDKDF (reference sequence). The CDR3 is CATSRDPGGNQPQHF. CDR3 DNA sequence: TGTGCCACCAGCAGAGATCCGGGGGGCAATCAGCCCCAGCATTTT.

This clonotype was detected many times. The chain links TRBV5-8 to TRBJ2-5, with TRBD1 matching over 11 bases. J was trimmed by 4 bases and V by 4 bases; bases with no gene match: 9. CDR1 and CDR2 (germline): SGHTS, YDEGEE. This CDR3 spans 16 amino acids. CDR3 region: CASSDGTGGSGETQYF. The CDR3 DNA sequence: TGTGCCAGCAGCGACGGGACAGGGGGTTCGGGAGAGACCCAGTACTTC. Full variable domain (remainder filled in from reference TRBV5-8 and TRBJ2-5): EAGVTQSPTHLIKTRGQQATLRCSPISGHTSVYWYQQALGLGLQFLLWYDEGEERNRGNFPPRFSGRQFPNYSSELNVNALELEDSALYLCASSDGTGGSGETQYFGPGTRLLVL.

Ten or more counts support this clonotype. The chain couples TRBV3-1 to TRBJ2-3, with TRBD2 matching over 11 bases. The ends lost 4 bases at V and 5 bases at J; junction bases unmatched: 11. The CDR3 spans 17 residues. The germline V gene has CDR1 LGHDT and CDR2 YNNKEL (reference sequence). CDR3 DNA sequence: TGTGCCAGCAGCCCCGGACTAGCGGGTTCCCCGCGAGATACGCAGTATTTT. Translated: CASSPGLAGSPRDTQYF.

This clonotype was detected ten times or more. The CDR3 coding sequence is TGCAGTGCTGTTACAGGGGTTCGTTCACCCCTCCACTTT. Its protein product is CSAVTGVRSPLHF. The chain uses TRBV20-1 and TRBJ1-6, with 7 bases fitting TRBD1. V lost 5 bases and J lost 9; bases outside the gene matches: 7. This CDR3 has 13 amino acids. Germline assignment: CDR1 DFQATT and CDR2 SNEGSKA (reference sequence).

This clonotype was detected many times. The rearrangement uses TRBV7-9 and TRBJ2-1; D is unclear. Germline loops: CDR1 SEHNR, CDR2 FQNEAQ (reference sequence). V was clipped by 5 bases and J by 4 bases, with 15 bases between them. The CDR3 covers 15 residues. CDR3 amino acids: CASSPGRRHYNEQFF. The DNA for the CDR3 is TGTGCCAGCAGCCCCGGACGGCGACATTACAATGAGCAGTTCTTC.

This clonotype was seen ten or more times. The rearrangement joins TRBV20-1 to TRBJ2-7, with 13 bases aligning to TRBD2. After removal of 5 bases from V and 7 bases from J, the junction contained 11 bases not matched to a gene. The CDR3 extends over 15 amino acids. From germline, CDR1 is DFQATT and CDR2 SNEGSKA (reference sequence). In nucleotides, the CDR3 is TGCAGTGCTCCCATTCCGACTAGCGGGAGGCAGGAGCAGTACTTC. Protein: CSAPIPTSGRQEQYF.

V usage is TRBV20-1 and J usage is TRBJ1-1; D is undetermined. The CDR3 spans 14 residues. The V end was cut by 4 bases, the J end by 3 bases, with 15 bases between. The germline gives CDR1 DFQATT, CDR2 SNEGSKA (reference sequence). This chain's CDR3 is CSANYGGLDTEAFF. CDR3 nucleotide sequence: TGCAGTGCTAATTATGGAGGCCTAGACACTGAAGCTTTCTTT.

This clonotype was seen repeatedly, ten times or more. The CDR3 region has the DNA TGCGCCAGCAGCTTGGCGGGGACAGGGAGGGACGAGCAGTACTTC. Amino acid sequence: CASSLAGTGRDEQYF. The J gene is TRBJ2-7, the V gene TRBV5-1, with 9 nucleotides matching TRBD1. The CDR3 spans 15 residues. Germline CDR1 and CDR2: SGHRS and YFSETQ. V trimming: 0 bases; J trimming: 5 bases; junction bases outside the gene matches: 6. The full variable domain, with the rest looked up from reference TRBV5-1 and TRBJ2-7, is KAGVTQTPRYLIKTRGQQVTLSCSPISGHRSVSWYQQTPGQGLQFLFEYFSETQRNKGNFPGRFSGRQFSNSRSEMNVSTLELGDSALYLCASSLAGTGRDEQYFGPGTRLTVT.

The table lists this clonotype with many counts. The V and J genes are TRBV7-2 and TRBJ2-5; 8 nucleotides line up with TRBD2. The CDR3 contains 15 residues. J was trimmed by 5 bases and V by 4 bases; bases with no gene match: 9. Per germline, CDR1 SGHTA and CDR2 FQGNSA. The CDR3 coding sequence is TGTGCCAGCAGCTCTAGGCGGGGGGTGGGGGAGACCCAGTACTTC. As protein: CASSSRRGVGETQYF.

This clonotype was observed many times. The CDR3 nucleotides read TGTGCCAGCAGTGCAGGACTAGCGGGAGCCCGTACGCAGTATTTT. Amino acid sequence: CASSAGLAGARTQYF. The chain employs TRBV27 and TRBJ2-3; TRBD2 agrees at 13 bases. Germline V gene lookup returns CDR1 MNHEY and CDR2 SMNVEV (reference sequence). The V and J ends lost 5 bases and 8 bases, in that order; junction bases with no gene match: 7. The CDR3 totals 15 residues.

This clonotype was found many times. CDR3 nucleotides: TGTGCCAGCAGCTCAAGAAGGACTAGCGGGGGCCACACCGGGGAGCTGTTTTTT. Protein: CASSSRRTSGGHTGELFF. The rearrangement joins TRBV7-9 to TRBJ2-2, with 13 bases matching TRBD2. There are 18 residues in the CDR3. V lost 4 bases to trimming and J lost 3 bases; unmatched junction nucleotides: 8. CDR1 and CDR2 (germline): SEHNR, FQNEAQ (reference sequence). Drawing the rest from reference TRBV7-9 and TRBJ2-2, the complete variable domain is DTGVSQNPRHKITKRGQNVTFRCDPISEHNRLYWYRQTLGQGPEFLTYFQNEAQLEKSRLLSDRFSAERPKGSFSTLEIQRTEQGDSAMYLCASSSRRTSGGHTGELFFGEGSRLTVL.